This T cell receptor beta chain was sequenced for a study of T cells in tuberculosis. Study as a whole: In South Africa, adults with active tuberculosis were compared with IGRA-negative and latently infected IGRA-positive adolescents. Regarding the study as a whole: GEM motif frequencies gave 60% to 70% accuracy; the GMM repertoire gave almost 90%.

With respect to this clone: What it binds is unknown.

The CDR3 runs to 16 residues. V lost 5 bases and J 3 bases, leaving 19 bases between the germline ends. Germline CDR1 is SGHVS and CDR2 is FQNEAQ. Method: immunoSEQ multiplex PCR; TCRdb's copy keeps in-frame clones and lacks some. This repertoire shows about 34,000 clones, under 95% found once; its top ten account for about an eighth. The time point here: new active TB diagnosis, blood taken before or within 7 days of starting treatment. Confirmation came from sputum smear and/or culture positivity for M. tuberculosis. This sequence originates from an adult with tuberculosis. The chain couples TRBV7-8 to TRBJ1-1; D not resolved. Here the sequenced sample was PBMCs, taken at tuberculosis diagnosis. The CDR3 spells CASSPRHSQSDTEAFF. DNA of the CDR3: TGTGCCAGCAGCCCCCGCCATAGCCAGTCGGACACTGAAGCTTTCTTT.